This T cell receptor (beta chain) was found in a study of glioma-infiltrating T cells. General study findings and limits: Very few CDR3 sequences were shared between tissue and blood. Gliomas, especially low-grade, showed above-expected tissue-blood divergence; non-neoplastic patients showed below.

CDR3 size: 15 residues. Germline V gene data show CDR1 as SGHAT and CDR2 as FQNNGV. The V gene lost 5 bases and the J gene lost 0 bases, with 13 bases spanning the gap. This clonotype has a count of ten or more. Its antigen remains unknown. Using RNA template, CDR3s of TCR alpha and beta were amplified with iRepertoire arm-PCR. Input was roughly 95-400 ng of tissue mRNA or PBMC total RNA. TCRdb passed the multiplex PCR reads through MiXCR, listing each CDR3 protein once. In the table there are roughly 190,000 distinct CDR3 sequences, roughly 32% of which are singletons. The receptor was derived from a human donor with low-grade glioma or glioblastoma, undergoing nonglioma brain surgery, or in good health (not recorded which). Sample: glioma tissue, nonneoplastic brain tissue, or PBMCs (not recorded which). V is TRBV11-2 and J is TRBJ2-5; D is possibly TRBD1 (7 bases). CDR3 residues: CASSGGGLYQETQYF. CDR3 bases: TGTGCCAGCAGCGGAGGGGGCTTGTACCAAGAGACCCAGTACTTC.